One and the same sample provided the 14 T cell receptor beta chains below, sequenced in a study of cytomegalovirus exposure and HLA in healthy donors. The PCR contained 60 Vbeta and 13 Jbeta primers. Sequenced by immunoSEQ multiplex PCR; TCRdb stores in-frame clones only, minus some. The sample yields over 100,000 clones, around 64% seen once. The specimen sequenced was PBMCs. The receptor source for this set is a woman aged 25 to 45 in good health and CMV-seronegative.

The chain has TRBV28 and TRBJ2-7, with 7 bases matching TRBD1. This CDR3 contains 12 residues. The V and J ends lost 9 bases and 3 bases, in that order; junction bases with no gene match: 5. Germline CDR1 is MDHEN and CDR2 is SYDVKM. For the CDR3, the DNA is TGTGCCAGTGGGACAGCCCACTACGAGCAGTACTTC. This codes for CASGTAHYEQYF.

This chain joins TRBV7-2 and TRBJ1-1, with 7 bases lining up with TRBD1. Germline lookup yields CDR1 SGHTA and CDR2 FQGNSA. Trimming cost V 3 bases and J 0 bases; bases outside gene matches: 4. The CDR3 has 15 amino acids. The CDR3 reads CASSFTTGVNTEAFF. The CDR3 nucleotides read TGTGCCAGCAGCTTTACTACAGGGGTGAACACTGAAGCTTTCTTT.

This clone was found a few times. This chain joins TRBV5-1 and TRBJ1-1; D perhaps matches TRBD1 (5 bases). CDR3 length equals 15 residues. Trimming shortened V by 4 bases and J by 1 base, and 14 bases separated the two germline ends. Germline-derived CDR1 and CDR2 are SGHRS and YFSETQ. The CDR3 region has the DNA TGCGCCAGCAGCCCCCGGACATTGGAGAACACTGAAGCTTTCTTT. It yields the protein CASSPRTLENTEAFF.

Here the CDR3 reads CASSLTGSVGTNYGYTF. CDR3 nucleotide sequence: TGTGCCAGCAGCTTAACAGGGAGCGTTGGGACTAACTATGGCTACACCTTC. This rearrangement joins TRBV7-9 to TRBJ1-2; possible D gene TRBD1, 6 bases. In germline, CDR1 is SEHNR, CDR2 FQNEAQ (reference sequence). The CDR3 has 17 residues. The ends were cut back, 2 bases at V and 0 bases at J, with 16 bases in the middle.

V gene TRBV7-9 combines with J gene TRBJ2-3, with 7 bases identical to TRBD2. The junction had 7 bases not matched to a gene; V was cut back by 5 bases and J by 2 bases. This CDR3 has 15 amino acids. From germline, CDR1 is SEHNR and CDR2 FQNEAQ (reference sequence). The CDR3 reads CASSPPGTITDTQYF. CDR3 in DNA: TGTGCCAGCAGCCCGCCCGGGACTATCACAGATACGCAGTATTTT.

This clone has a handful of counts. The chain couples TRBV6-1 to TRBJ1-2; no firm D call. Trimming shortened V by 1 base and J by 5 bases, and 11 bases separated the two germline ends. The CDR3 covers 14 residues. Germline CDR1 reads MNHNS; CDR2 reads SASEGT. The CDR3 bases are TGTGCCAGCAGTGAAGGTGGGCGCGGGTATGGCTACACCTTC. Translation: CASSEGGRGYGYTF.

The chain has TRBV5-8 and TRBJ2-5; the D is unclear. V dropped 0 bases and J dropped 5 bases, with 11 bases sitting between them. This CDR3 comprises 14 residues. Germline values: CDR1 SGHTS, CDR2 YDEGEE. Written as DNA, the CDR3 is TGTGCCAGCAGCTTGGAGATACAGCCCGAGACCCAGTACTTC. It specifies CASSLEIQPETQYF.

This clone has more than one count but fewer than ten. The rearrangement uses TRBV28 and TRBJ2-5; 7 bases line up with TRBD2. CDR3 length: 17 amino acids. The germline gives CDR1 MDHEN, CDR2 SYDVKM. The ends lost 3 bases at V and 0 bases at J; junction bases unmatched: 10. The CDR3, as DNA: TGTGCCAGCAGTTTCTCGAGCTCACTAGCGCACCAAGAGACCCAGTACTTC. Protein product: CASSFSSSLAHQETQYF.

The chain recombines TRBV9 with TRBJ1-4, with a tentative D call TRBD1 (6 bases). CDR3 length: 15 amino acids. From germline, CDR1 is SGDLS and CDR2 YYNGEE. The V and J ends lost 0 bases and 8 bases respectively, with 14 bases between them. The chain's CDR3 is CASSVAAGEKEKLFF. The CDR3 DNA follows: TGTGCCAGCAGCGTAGCGGCAGGGGAGAAAGAAAAACTGTTTTTT.

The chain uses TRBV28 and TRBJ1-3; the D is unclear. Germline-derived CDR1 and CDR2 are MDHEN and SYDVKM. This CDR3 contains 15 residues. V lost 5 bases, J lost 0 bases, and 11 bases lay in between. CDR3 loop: CASSDGPRSGNTIYF. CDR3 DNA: TGTGCCAGCAGTGATGGGCCGCGCTCTGGAAACACCATATATTTT.

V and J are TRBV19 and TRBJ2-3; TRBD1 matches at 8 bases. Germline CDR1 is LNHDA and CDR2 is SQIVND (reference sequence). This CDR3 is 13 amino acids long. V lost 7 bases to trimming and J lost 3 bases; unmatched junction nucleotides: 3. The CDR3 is CASTGQGTDTQYF. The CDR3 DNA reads TGTGCCAGTACTGGACAGGGAACAGATACGCAGTATTTT.

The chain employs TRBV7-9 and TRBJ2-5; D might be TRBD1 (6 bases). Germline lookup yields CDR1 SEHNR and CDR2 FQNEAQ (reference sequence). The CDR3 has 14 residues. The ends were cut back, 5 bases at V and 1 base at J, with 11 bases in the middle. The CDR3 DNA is TGTGCCAGCAGCCCGAGGGGGATCCAAGAGACCCAGTACTTC. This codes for CASSPRGIQETQYF. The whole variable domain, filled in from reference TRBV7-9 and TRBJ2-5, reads DTGVSQNPRHKITKRGQNVTFRCDPISEHNRLYWYRQTLGQGPEFLTYFQNEAQLEKSRLLSDRFSAERPKGSFSTLEIQRTEQGDSAMYLCASSPRGIQETQYFGPGTRLLVL.

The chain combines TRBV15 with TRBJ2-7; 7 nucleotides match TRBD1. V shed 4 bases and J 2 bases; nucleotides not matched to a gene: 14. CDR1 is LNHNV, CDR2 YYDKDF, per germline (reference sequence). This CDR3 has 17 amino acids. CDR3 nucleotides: TGTGCCACCAGCACCACTATGGGCAGGGGGATACCCTACGAGCAGTACTTC. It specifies CATSTTMGRGIPYEQYF.

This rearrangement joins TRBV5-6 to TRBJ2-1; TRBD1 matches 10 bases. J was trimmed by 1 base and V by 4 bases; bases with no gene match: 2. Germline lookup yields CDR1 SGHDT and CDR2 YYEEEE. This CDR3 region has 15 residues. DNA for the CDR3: TGTGCCAGCAGCGCGGGACAGGGGTCCTACAATGAGCAGTTCTTC. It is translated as CASSAGQGSYNEQFF.